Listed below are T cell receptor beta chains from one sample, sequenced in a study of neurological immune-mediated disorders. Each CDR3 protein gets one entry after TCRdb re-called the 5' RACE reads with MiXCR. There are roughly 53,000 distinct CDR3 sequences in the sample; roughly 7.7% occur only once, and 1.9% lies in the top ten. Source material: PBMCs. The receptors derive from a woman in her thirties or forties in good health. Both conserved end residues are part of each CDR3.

CDR3: CASSTGLAGNNEQFF; V: TRBV6-5
CDR3: CASSLRRESHEQYF; V: TRBV5-1
CDR3: CASSFRVVDSYNEQLF; V: TRBV5-1
CDR3: CASSESWTGSSYEQYF; V: TRBV12-3/TRBV12-4
CDR3: CASSSPVPTYNEQFF; V: TRBV7-8
CDR3: CSASRDSRPYEQYF; V: TRBV20-1
CDR3: CASTTGTGSWRAKNIQYF; V: TRBV6-2/TRBV6-3
CDR3: CASSYHPAAGELFF; V: TRBV6-6
CDR3: CASSKLDSVFYGYTF; V: TRBV7-2
CDR3: CATSVNMNTEAFF; V: TRBV15
CDR3: CASSFRGMTVANYGYTF; V: TRBV7-2
CDR3: CASKPGQFYYGYTF; V: TRBV6-5
CDR3: CASSPLGRYGYTF; V: TRBV7-9
CDR3: CASSLAGLTDTQYF; V: TRBV7-9
CDR3: CASSELIRQGRSEQYF; V: TRBV2
CDR3: CASSYISSDSPLHF; V: TRBV5-6
CDR3: CASSYFPSPLHF; V: TRBV6-2/TRBV6-3
CDR3: CASSRDSNSGNTIYF; V: TRBV11-3
CDR3: CASSLDRGPYEQYF; V: TRBV5-1
CDR3: CASSQVSGGYAKNIQYF; V: TRBV14
CDR3: CASSYAREGPETQYF; V: TRBV6-5
CDR3: CAVGPNSGDEQYF; V: TRBV10-3
CDR3: CASRRDADEQYF; V: TRBV7-8
CDR3: CSARDTGGYGYTF; V: TRBV20-1
CDR3: CASSLGQPGAYEQYF; V: TRBV7-2
CDR3: CASSPERGEQFF; V: TRBV4-2
CDR3: CAISRDLLMNGYTF; V: TRBV10-3
CDR3: CASSGGIGSDTEAFF; V: TRBV9
CDR3: CAIRGGGGNTEAFF; V: TRBV10-3
CDR3: CASNSGSSAETQYF; V: TRBV9
CDR3: CASSPLDSVNEQYF; V: TRBV18
CDR3: CASSSLIGGEQYF; V: TRBV12-3/TRBV12-4
CDR3: CASSTGTGYSGYTF; V: TRBV12-3/TRBV12-4
CDR3: CASSSLGPDSPLHF; V: TRBV7-6
CDR3: CASSKEGRQNTEAFF; V: TRBV9
CDR3: CASSPGGASNQPQHF; V: TRBV7-2
CDR3: CASSKDRGQYF; V: TRBV5-6
CDR3: CASSSYMSSYEQYF; V: TRBV5-1
CDR3: CSAKDTSNQPQHF; V: TRBV20-1
CDR3: CASSLGQGYTDTQYF; V: TRBV12-3/TRBV12-4
CDR3: CASSLVEEGQPQHF; V: TRBV7-6
CDR3: CASSSQTGGNTEAFF; V: TRBV5-1